This record covers a single TCR beta chain. Method: immunoSEQ multiplex PCR; TCRdb's copy keeps in-frame clones and lacks some. The data hold roughly 150,000 clones, with roughly 93% observed a single time. The source of the sample is a study of control samples from healthy donors and cancer patients. CDR1 LGHDT and CDR2 YNNKEL come from the germline V gene (reference sequence). Trimming took off 4 bases at V and 6 bases at J, with 13 bases between the two ends. The CDR3 loop spans 15 amino acids. The sequenced sample consisted of blood. This chain uses TRBV3-1 (or the pseudogene TRBV3-2) with TRBJ1-6; weak D call: TRBD1 (5 bases). This sequence was found in a man between 18 and 29 years old in good health. CDR3 coding DNA: TGTGCCAGCAGCCGAAACAGGCTAAGTAATTCACCCCTCCACTTT. Encoded protein: CASSRNRLSNSPLHF.